Listed here are 24 T cell receptor beta chains from one sample, sequenced in a study of regulatory T cells in long-lasting Graves disease. Researchers made TCR beta libraries by using iRepertoire HTBI primers and running Arm-PCR on CDR3 regions. TCRdb reprocessed the multiplex PCR reads via MiXCR and lists one record per CDR3 protein. The sample shows about 350,000 distinct CDR3 sequences, around 15% of them seen only once. Time point described: newly diagnosed GD, antithyroid drugs for less than 3 months. PBMC RNA served as the TCR library source. The data were also submitted as part of a second study, on T cells in Graves' hyperthyroidism and ophthalmopathy.

The specimen was peripheral blood mononuclear cells (PBMCs), collected at new diagnosis, from a patient treated with antithyroid drugs. The receptor set was obtained from a man between 40 and 49 years old with Graves disease.

This clonotype was picked up many times. This chain connects TRBV28 to TRBJ1-1, with 12 bases lining up with TRBD1. The V segment lost 4 bases and the J segment 3 bases; nucleotides outside the gene matches: 12. The CDR3 length is 18 residues. CDR1 MDHEN and CDR2 SYDVKM come from the germline V gene. The CDR3 reads CASSSPTGTGGRDTEAFF. In nucleotides, the CDR3 is TGTGCCAGCAGTTCCCCCACCGGGACAGGGGGCAGGGACACTGAAGCTTTCTTT.

There are a few counts of this clonotype. V and J are TRBV5-6 and TRBJ1-1; D call uncertain. Trimming stripped 0 bases from V and 10 bases from J, with 13 bases between. Germline V CDR1 and CDR2: SGHDT, YYEEEE. The CDR3 extends over 13 amino acids. The CDR3 loop reads CASSLDGSRRAFF. The CDR3 DNA follows: TGTGCCAGCAGCTTGGACGGGAGTAGGAGAGCTTTCTTT. Together with reference TRBV5-6 and TRBJ1-1, the CDR3 gives the full variable domain: DAGVTQSPTHLIKTRGQQVTLRCSPKSGHDTVSWYQQALGQGPQFIFQYYEEEERQRGNFPDRFSGHQFPNYSSELNVNALLLGDSALYLCASSLDGSRRAFFGQGTRLTVV.

As to this clonotype: A read error is likely here: a far larger clone is one base away. V usage is TRBV6-9 and J usage is TRBJ2-3; TRBD2 aligns across 10 bases. This CDR3 has 16 residues. The junction had 6 bases not matched to a gene; V was cut back by 4 bases and J by 2 bases. The germline V gene has CDR1 MNHGY and CDR2 SVAAGI. The CDR3 DNA follows: TGTGCCAGCAGTTCCTATAGCGGGAGGAACACAGATACGCAGTATTTT. Translated: CASSSYSGRNTDTQYF.

The genes are TRBV6-1 and TRBJ2-4, with TRBD1 as a possible D gene (5 bases). Trimming took 7 bases from V and 1 from J, leaving 11 bases between them. This CDR3 is 14 amino acids long. In germline, CDR1 is MNHNS, CDR2 SASEGT. The CDR3 loop is CASNQGNAKNIQYF. CDR3 nucleotides: TGTGCCAGCAACCAGGGTAACGCCAAAAACATTCAGTACTTC.

This clonotype was seen at least ten times. The rearrangement links TRBV7-3 to TRBJ1-6; D ambiguous. The CDR3 has 13 amino acids. Germline-derived CDR1 and CDR2 are SGHTA and FQGTGA. The V end lost 5 bases, the J end lost 7 bases, and 9 bases lay between the germline ends. The CDR3 sequence: CASSTGRNSPLHF. The CDR3 coding sequence is TGTGCCAGCAGCACGGGCCGAAATTCACCCCTCCACTTT.

This clonotype occurred many times. V and J are TRBV20-1 and TRBJ2-5; TRBD1 matches at 8 bases. The ends lost 2 bases at V and 6 bases at J; junction bases unmatched: 2. Germline V gene data show CDR1 as DFQATT and CDR2 as SNEGSKA (reference sequence). This CDR3 is built from 12 residues. CDR3 protein: CSARQGAQTQYF. In DNA form, the CDR3 reads TGCAGTGCTAGACAGGGGGCTCAGACCCAGTACTTC.

This clonotype was detected a few times. The V and J genes are TRBV15 and TRBJ1-2, with a tentative D call TRBD1 (5 bases). This CDR3 has 16 amino acids. V lost 2 bases, J lost 1 base, and 14 bases lay in between. Per the germline V gene, CDR1 is LNHNV and CDR2 is YYDKDF (reference sequence). The CDR3 sequence: CATSRPTGRGNYGYTF. Here the CDR3 DNA reads TGTGCCACCAGCAGACCTACAGGACGGGGTAACTATGGCTACACCTTC.

Ten or more counts support this clonotype. The chain has TRBV6-2 or TRBV6-3 and TRBJ1-5; tentative D call: TRBD1 (5 bases). Trimming removed 7 bases from V and 3 bases from J, with 19 bases in between. CDR1 is MNHEY and CDR2 is SVGEGT in the germline V gene. The CDR3 extends over 16 amino acids. The CDR3 DNA is TGTGCCAGCAACCGAAAAGGCAGGGTGAACAATCAGCCCCAGCATTTT. It translates to CASNRKGRVNNQPQHF.

The V call is TRBV30, the J call TRBJ1-1; possible D gene TRBD1, 6 bases. Trimming cost V 7 bases and J 4 bases, with 13 bases left between them. The CDR3 length is 12 residues. In germline, CDR1 is GTSNPN, CDR2 SVGIG (reference sequence). The CDR3 reads CALDRSPTEAFF. The CDR3 DNA follows: TGTGCCTTGGACAGAAGTCCCACTGAAGCTTTCTTT.

This clonotype appeared many times. V gene TRBV18 combines with J gene TRBJ2-7; a possible D gene is TRBD2 (6 bases). Germline V gives CDR1 KGHSH, CDR2 LQKENI. The CDR3 runs 15 residues. V lost 6 bases, J lost 2 bases, and 17 bases lay in between. CDR3 sequence: CASSSMGLGAYEQYF. CDR3 sequence (DNA): TGTGCCAGCTCGAGCATGGGACTCGGGGCCTACGAGCAGTACTTC.

The table lists this clonotype with many counts. J is TRBJ2-1 and V is TRBV2; 8 bases are a match to TRBD2. The CDR3 runs 14 residues. With V trimmed by 4 bases and J by 6 bases, 5 bases remained unmatched. Germline lookup yields CDR1 SNHLY and CDR2 FYNNEI. This CDR3 is CASSVIAGTNEQFF. The DNA of the CDR3 is TGTGCCAGCAGTGTTATAGCGGGGACCAATGAGCAGTTCTTC.

Only a few counts were recorded for this clonotype. The CDR3 protein is CAISEYTGESSCYTF. In nucleotides, the CDR3 is TGTGCCATCAGTGAGTACACGGGCGAGTCTTCGTGCTACACCTTC. This chain connects TRBV10-3 to TRBJ1-2; no definite D call. The CDR3 length is 15 residues. Between the trimmed V and J ends, which lost 1 base and 9 bases, there was a span of 18 bases. Germline values: CDR1 ENHRY, CDR2 SYGVKD.

The chain uses TRBV6-1 and TRBJ2-7; D is uncertain. Germline V gene sequence: CDR1 MNHNS, CDR2 SASEGT. CDR3 length: 12 amino acids. The V gene lost 6 bases and the J gene lost 4 bases, with 10 bases spanning the gap. DNA of the CDR3: TGTGCCAGCAGCCCCGTCGCTTACGAGCAGTACTTC. Translated, it gives CASSPVAYEQYF.

The sample holds a few counts of this clonotype. The chain recombines TRBV27 with TRBJ2-1; no firm D call. Germline loops: CDR1 MNHEY, CDR2 SMNVEV (reference sequence). The CDR3 sequence is 14 residues long. The V end lost 2 bases, the J end lost 10 bases, and 15 bases lay between the germline ends. CDR3 DNA: TGTGCCAGCAGTTTAGCTGCCCCCTGGAGCGAGCAGTTCTTC. Its protein product is CASSLAAPWSEQFF.

In this sample, this clonotype turned up many times. The chain recombines TRBV11-3 with TRBJ2-7; D possibly corresponds to TRBD1 (6 bases). With 5 bases removed from V and 6 bases from J, the gap between germline ends came to 14 bases. CDR1 and CDR2 from the germline V gene are SGHNT and YENEEA. The CDR3 loop spans 13 amino acids. DNA of the CDR3: TGTGCCAGCAGCCGGACAGCGAACGGCGAGCAGTACTTC. It specifies CASSRTANGEQYF.

In this sample, this clonotype turned up a few times. This rearrangement joins TRBV3-1 to TRBJ2-1; D remains unclear. Germline V gene sequence: CDR1 LGHDT, CDR2 YNNKEL (reference sequence). Trimming took off 8 bases at V and 5 bases at J, with 16 bases between the two ends. The CDR3 consists of 14 residues. The CDR3 DNA reads as TGTGCCAGCGCCCCCACGGGTACCCACAATGAGCAGTTCTTC. Translated: CASAPTGTHNEQFF.

This clonotype was observed at least ten times. The rearrangement links TRBV7-2 to TRBJ1-3; D uncertain. The CDR3 length is 14 residues. V was trimmed by 4 bases and J by 6 bases, leaving 13 bases between them. CDR1 SGHTA and CDR2 FQGNSA come from the germline V gene. The CDR3 reads CASSSQAFSNTIYF. The CDR3 nucleotides read TGTGCCAGCAGCTCGCAGGCGTTCTCAAACACCATATATTTT.

The chain's CDR3 is CASSSSGANTQYF. CDR3 in DNA: TGTGCCAGCAGCTCTAGCGGGGCTAATACGCAGTATTTT. The J gene is TRBJ2-3, the V gene TRBV5-4; TRBD2 aligns across 9 bases. Germline values: CDR1 SGHNT, CDR2 YYREEE (reference sequence). Losses at the gene ends were 3 bases for V and 7 bases for J; bases not matched to a gene: 3. The CDR3 runs 13 residues.

Only a few counts were recorded for this clonotype. This may be a read error: a much more frequent sequence differs by one nucleotide. The gene calls are TRBV6-5 and TRBJ2-5, with D perhaps matching TRBD2 (6 bases). The CDR3 length is 15 residues. Germline V lookup: CDR1 MNHEY, CDR2 SVGAGI. Between the trimmed V and J ends, which lost 0 bases and 1 base, there was a span of 9 bases. Here the CDR3 reads CASSYSLTSQETQYF. The CDR3 DNA reads as TGTGCCAGCAGTTACTCGTTGACTAGCCAAGAGACCCAGTACTTC.

This clonotype was picked up many times. This sequence joins TRBV30 and TRBJ2-7, with D perhaps matching TRBD1 (5 bases). V lost 3 bases, J lost 5 bases, and 5 bases lay in between. CDR3 length: 10 residues. CDR1 is GTSNPN, CDR2 SVGIG, per germline (reference sequence). This CDR3 is CAWRGHEQYF. The DNA for the CDR3 is TGTGCCTGGAGGGGGCACGAGCAGTACTTC. Full variable domain (rest looked up from reference TRBV30 and TRBJ2-7): SQTIHQWPATLVQPVGSPLSLECTVEGTSNPNLYWYRQAAGRGLQLLFYSVGIGQISSEVPQNLSASRPQDRQFILSSKKLLLSDSGFYLCAWRGHEQYFGPGTRLTVT.

V gene TRBV20-1 combines with J gene TRBJ1-4, with D uncertain. The V end lost 4 bases, the J end lost 4 bases, and 10 bases lay between the germline ends. Germline V gene lookup returns CDR1 DFQATT and CDR2 SNEGSKA (reference sequence). The CDR3 covers 13 residues. The DNA of the CDR3 is TGCAGTGCTACCGGACCCGTTAATGAAAAACTGTTTTTT. Its protein is CSATGPVNEKLFF.

The V call is TRBV24-1, the J call TRBJ2-2; possibly TRBD1 for D (6 bases). Germline loops: CDR1 KGHDR, CDR2 SFDVKD. Trimming pared 3 bases from V and 4 bases from J, leaving 17 bases between. The CDR3 is 17 amino acids. In DNA, the CDR3 is TGTGCCACCAGTGATCCCTACAGGGAATCCTCCACCGGGGAGCTGTTTTTT. This translates into CATSDPYRESSTGELFF.

This clonotype came up many times. The chain carries TRBV7-3 and TRBJ1-1, with D hard to call. The CDR3 has 14 residues. The germline CDR1 and CDR2 sequences are SGHTA and FQGTGA. Trimming removed 5 bases at V and 2 bases at J, with 12 bases between. CDR3 residues: CASSPTRANTEAFF. The CDR3 nucleotides read TGTGCCAGCAGCCCAACCCGGGCTAACACTGAAGCTTTCTTT. Variable domain in full (rest from reference TRBV7-3 and TRBJ1-1): GAGVSQTPSNKVTEKGKYVELRCDPISGHTALYWYRQSLGQGPEFLIYFQGTGAADDSGLPNDRFFAVRPEGSVSTLKIQRTERGDSAVYLCASSPTRANTEAFFGQGTRLTVV.

This clonotype turned up a few times. The gene calls are TRBV9 and TRBJ2-5, with TRBD2 matching 10 bases. This CDR3 is built from 17 residues. Trimming took 0 bases from V and 3 from J; bases not matched to a gene: 8. From germline, CDR1 is SGDLS and CDR2 YYNGEE. In DNA form, the CDR3 reads TGTGCCAGCAGCGTAGGGCCAGCGGGGGGGCCGGAAGAGACCCAGTACTTC. Its translation: CASSVGPAGGPEETQYF.